This entry describes one TCR beta chain. Some clones are missing from TCRdb's copy, which holds only in-frame ones; the method was immunoSEQ multiplex PCR. The repertoire consists of 89,000 or so clones, with around 88% occurring once and the leading ten covering 0.75% to 0.9%. CDR1 is MNHEY and CDR2 is SMNVEV in the germline V gene (reference sequence). V was pared by 2 bases and J by 3 bases, with 24 bases between. CDR3 length: 19 amino acids. The source of the sample is a study of OX40 agonist ivuxolimab in advanced cancers. Sequenced material: CD4+ or CD8+ T cells sorted from blood, taken in a trial of the OX40 agonist ivuxolimab. This chain joins TRBV27 and TRBJ2-3; no reliable D call. This clonotype was sampled from an adult with an advanced solid tumor such as melanoma, head and neck, liver or kidney cancer. The CDR3 DNA follows: TGTGCCAGCAGTTTAAGTGTTGGGATTGGCTCAAGCTCAACAGATACGCAGTATTTT. This sequence encodes CASSLSVGIGSSSTDTQYF.